Given below is one TCR beta chain in context. Germline assignment: CDR1 ENHRY and CDR2 SYGVKD. CDR3 length: 16 residues. Deletions cut 3 bases from V and 2 bases from J, with 16 bases between. Study processing details: Researchers report that nucleated cell counts were estimated from reference gene primer amplification. Profiling relied on immunoSEQ multiplex PCR, and the TCRdb table lists in-frame clones only, not all of them. V, J and clone size derive from that table, while D and trimming were established from the DNA sequence. The sample gives about 180,000 clones, about 85% of which show up once; 2.5% to 3% is in the top ten. These data originate in a study of blood T cell repertoires in COVID-19. Across the whole study: COVID-19 samples, acute and convalescent, were from the United States, Italy and Spain. Sample material is recorded as cDNA or gDNA derived from T cells, B-cell-depleted T cells, or PBMCs.

The sample taken for sequencing was peripheral blood. This TCR was recovered from a young woman with active or convalescent COVID-19. The chain recombines TRBV10-3 with TRBJ1-2; perhaps TRBD1 as D (6 bases). The CDR3 nucleotides are TGTGCCATCAGTGACCCACAGGGATACTGGAACTATGGCTACACCTTC. As protein: CAISDPQGYWNYGYTF.